Described below is a single T cell receptor beta chain sequence and its context. Its antigen is not identified. No treatment had been given to any patient before thyroid surgery. This record belongs to a study of metastatic and nonmetastatic thyroid tumors. The wider study: It was across blood and tumor or nodule tissue from malignant and benign thyroid patients that repertoires were compared.

The study's findings and limits: Within blood and tumor, benign nodules reportedly had significantly lower TCR beta diversity than malignant thyroid tumors did.

This CDR3 contains 14 residues. Between the trimmed V and J ends, which lost 6 bases and 2 bases, there was a span of 10 bases. CDR1 SGHNT and CDR2 YENEEA come from the germline V gene. Authors' processing steps: The distant-metastasis classifier for papillary thyroid cancer was built from CDR3 differences across clinicopathological groups. TCRdb re-analyzed the PCR reads through MiXCR. TCRdb, rather than the study authors, made the V and J calls. The sample lists some 11,000 clones; approximately 35% were seen once. Specimen: tumor tissue. This TCR was sampled from a female donor with papillary thyroid cancer or a benign thyroid nodule (not recorded which). Some clones in this sample may be carry-over from other donors' samples. This chain links TRBV11-3 with TRBJ2-2; D is possibly TRBD1 or TRBD2 (5 bases each). The CDR3 here is CASRRDVNTGELFF. The CDR3 nucleotides read TGTGCCAGCAGACGGGACGTCAACACCGGGGAGCTGTTTTTT.